This TCR beta chain was found in a study of T-cell memory formation after mild COVID-19. For the study at large: TCR clusters largely stayed donor specific. Study results and caveats: Shrinking CD4+ clones were chiefly CM and EM; CD8+ ones were chiefly EMRA.

This clonotype occurred a few times. Its target is not known. The germline V and J ends were trimmed by 1 base and 3 bases, with 12 bases remaining between them. Germline-derived CDR1 and CDR2 are SEHNR and FQNEAQ (reference sequence). The CDR3 loop spans 15 amino acids. TCRdb used MiXCR to reprocess the 5' RACE reads, holding one entry per CDR3 protein. Here the sample spans fewer than 90,000 distinct CDR3 sequences, 13% being singletons. This clonotype was obtained from a man in his late teens or twenties who had mild COVID-19 (a few samples of this study predate the infection). Cell type and time point are not known. Sequences were obtained from PBMCs or a T cell subset sorted from them (not recorded which). This chain uses TRBV7-9 with TRBJ1-2; a weak D match, TRBD1 (6 bases). CDR3 in amino acids: CASSLGTVQHYGYTF. DNA for the CDR3: TGTGCCAGCAGCTTAGGGACAGTTCAACACTATGGCTACACCTTC.